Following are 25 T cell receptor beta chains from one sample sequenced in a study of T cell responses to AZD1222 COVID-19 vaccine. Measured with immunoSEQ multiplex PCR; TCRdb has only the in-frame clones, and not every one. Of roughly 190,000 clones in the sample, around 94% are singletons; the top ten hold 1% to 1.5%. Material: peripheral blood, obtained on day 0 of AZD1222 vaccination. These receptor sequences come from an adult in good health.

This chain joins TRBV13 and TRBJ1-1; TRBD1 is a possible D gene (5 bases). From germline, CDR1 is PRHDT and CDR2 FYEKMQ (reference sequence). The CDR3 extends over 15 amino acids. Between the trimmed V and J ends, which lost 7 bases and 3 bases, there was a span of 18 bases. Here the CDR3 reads CASNLQGRMYTEAFF. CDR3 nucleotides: TGTGCCAGCAACCTTCAGGGAAGGATGTACACTGAAGCTTTCTTT. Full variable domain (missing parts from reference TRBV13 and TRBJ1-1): AAGVIQSPRHLIKEKRETATLKCYPIPRHDTVYWYQQGPGQDPQFLISFYEKMQSDKGSIPDRFSAQQFSDYHSELNMSSLELGDSALYFCASNLQGRMYTEAFFGQGTRLTVV.

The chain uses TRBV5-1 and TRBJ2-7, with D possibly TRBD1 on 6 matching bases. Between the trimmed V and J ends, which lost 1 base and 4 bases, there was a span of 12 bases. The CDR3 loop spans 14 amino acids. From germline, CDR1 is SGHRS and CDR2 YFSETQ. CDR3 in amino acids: CASSLRAGAYEQYF. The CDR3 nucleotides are TGCGCCAGCAGCTTGAGGGCAGGGGCTTACGAGCAGTACTTC.

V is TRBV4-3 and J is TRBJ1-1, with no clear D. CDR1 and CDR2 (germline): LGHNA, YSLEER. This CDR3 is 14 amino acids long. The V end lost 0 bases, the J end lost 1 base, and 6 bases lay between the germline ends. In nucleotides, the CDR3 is TGCGCCAGCAGCCAAGATGGGGAGAACACTGAAGCTTTCTTT. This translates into CASSQDGENTEAFF.

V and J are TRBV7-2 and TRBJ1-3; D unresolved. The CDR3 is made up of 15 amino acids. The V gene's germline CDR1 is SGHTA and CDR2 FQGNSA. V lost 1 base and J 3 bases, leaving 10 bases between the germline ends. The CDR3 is CASSLGASGGNTIYF. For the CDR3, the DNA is TGTGCCAGCAGCTTAGGTGCCAGCGGTGGAAACACCATATATTTT.

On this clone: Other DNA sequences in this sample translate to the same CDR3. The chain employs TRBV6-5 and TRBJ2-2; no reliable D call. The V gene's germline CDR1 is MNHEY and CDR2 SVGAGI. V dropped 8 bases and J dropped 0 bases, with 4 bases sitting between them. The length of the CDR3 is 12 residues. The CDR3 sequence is CASGTNTGELFF. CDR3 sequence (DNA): TGTGCCAGCGGGACGAACACCGGGGAGCTGTTTTTT.

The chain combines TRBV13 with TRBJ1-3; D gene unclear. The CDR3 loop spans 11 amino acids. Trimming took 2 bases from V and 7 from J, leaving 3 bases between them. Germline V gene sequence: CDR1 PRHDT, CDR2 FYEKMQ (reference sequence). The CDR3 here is CASSLRNTIYF. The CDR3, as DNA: TGTGCCAGCAGCTTAAGGAACACCATATATTTT.

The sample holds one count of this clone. CDR3 residues: CASSRHHMATNEKLFF. DNA for the CDR3: TGTGCCAGTAGCCGACACCACATGGCAACTAATGAAAAACTGTTTTTT. This rearrangement joins TRBV19 to TRBJ1-4; no clear D. The CDR3 is 16 residues long. Trimming removed 6 bases from V and 0 bases from J, with 14 bases in between. Germline-derived CDR1 and CDR2 are LNHDA and SQIVND (reference sequence). Full variable domain (rest looked up from reference TRBV19 and TRBJ1-4): DGGITQSPKYLFRKEGQNVTLSCEQNLNHDAMYWYRQDPGQGLRLIYYSQIVNDFQKGDIAEGYSVSREKKESFPLTVTSAQKNPTAFYLCASSRHHMATNEKLFFGSGTQLSVL.

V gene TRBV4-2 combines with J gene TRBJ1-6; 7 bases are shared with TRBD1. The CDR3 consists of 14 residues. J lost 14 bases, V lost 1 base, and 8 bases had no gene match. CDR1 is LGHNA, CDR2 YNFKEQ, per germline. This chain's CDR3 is CASSQGQGGESLHF. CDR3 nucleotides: TGTGCCAGCAGCCAAGGGCAGGGGGGCGAATCCCTCCACTTT.

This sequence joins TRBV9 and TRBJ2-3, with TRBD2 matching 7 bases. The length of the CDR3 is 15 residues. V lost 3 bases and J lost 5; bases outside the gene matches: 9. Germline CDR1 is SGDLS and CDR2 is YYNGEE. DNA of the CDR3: TGTGCCAGCAGCGCCCCGGTCGGGGGGAGAGATACGCAGTATTTT. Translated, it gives CASSAPVGGRDTQYF.

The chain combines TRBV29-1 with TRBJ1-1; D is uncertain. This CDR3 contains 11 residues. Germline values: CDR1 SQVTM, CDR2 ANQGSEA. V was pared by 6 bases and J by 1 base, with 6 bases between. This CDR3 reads CSVNRNTEAFF. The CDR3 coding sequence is TGCAGCGTCAACAGGAACACTGAAGCTTTCTTT. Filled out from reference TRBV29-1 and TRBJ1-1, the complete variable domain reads SAVISQKPSRDICQRGTSLTIQCQVDSQVTMMFWYRQQPGQSLTLIATANQGSEATYESGFVIDKFPISRPNLTFSTLTVSNMSPEDSSIYLCSVNRNTEAFFGQGTRLTVV.

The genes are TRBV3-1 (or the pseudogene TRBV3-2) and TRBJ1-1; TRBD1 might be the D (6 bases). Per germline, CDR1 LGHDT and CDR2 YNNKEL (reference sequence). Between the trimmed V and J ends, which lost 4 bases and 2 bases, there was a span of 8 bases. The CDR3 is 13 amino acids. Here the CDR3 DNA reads TGTGCCAGCAGCCGGGGACATAACACTGAAGCTTTCTTT. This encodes CASSRGHNTEAFF.

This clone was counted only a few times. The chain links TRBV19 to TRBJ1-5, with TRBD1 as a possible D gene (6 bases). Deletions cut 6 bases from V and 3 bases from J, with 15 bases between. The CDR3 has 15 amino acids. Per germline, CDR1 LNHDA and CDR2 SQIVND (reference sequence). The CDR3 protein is CASSTNRALNQPQHF. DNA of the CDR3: TGTGCCAGTAGCACAAACAGGGCCCTCAATCAGCCCCAGCATTTT.

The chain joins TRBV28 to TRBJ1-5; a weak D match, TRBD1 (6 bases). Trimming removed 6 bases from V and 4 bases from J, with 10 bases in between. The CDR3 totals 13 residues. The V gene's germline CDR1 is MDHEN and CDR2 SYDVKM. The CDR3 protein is CASRMGQNQPQHF. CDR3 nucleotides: TGTGCCAGCAGAATGGGACAAAATCAGCCCCAGCATTTT.

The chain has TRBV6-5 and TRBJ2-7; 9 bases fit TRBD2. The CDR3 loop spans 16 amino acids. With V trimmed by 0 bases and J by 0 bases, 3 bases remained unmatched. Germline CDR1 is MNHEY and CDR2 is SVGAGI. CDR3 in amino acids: CASSYSATSGSYEQYF. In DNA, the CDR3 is TGTGCCAGCAGTTACTCGGCGACTAGCGGCTCCTACGAGCAGTACTTC.

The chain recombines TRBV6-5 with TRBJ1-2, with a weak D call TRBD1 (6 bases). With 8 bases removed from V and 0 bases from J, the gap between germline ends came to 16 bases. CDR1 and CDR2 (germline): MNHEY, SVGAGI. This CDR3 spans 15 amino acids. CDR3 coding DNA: TGTGCCAGCCGGGACACCGGAACAACTAACTATGGCTACACCTTC. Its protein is CASRDTGTTNYGYTF.

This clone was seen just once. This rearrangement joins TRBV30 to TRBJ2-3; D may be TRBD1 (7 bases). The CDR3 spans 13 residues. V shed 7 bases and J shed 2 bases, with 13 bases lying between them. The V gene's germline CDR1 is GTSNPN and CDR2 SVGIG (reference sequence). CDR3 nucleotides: TGTGCCTCATCAGGGGGGAACACAGATACGCAGTATTTT. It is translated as CASSGGNTDTQYF.

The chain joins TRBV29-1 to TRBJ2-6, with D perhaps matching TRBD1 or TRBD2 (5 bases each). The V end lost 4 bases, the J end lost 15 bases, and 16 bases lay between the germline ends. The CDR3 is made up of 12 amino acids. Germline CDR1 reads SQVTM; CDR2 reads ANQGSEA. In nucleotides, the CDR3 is TGCAGCGTTGGCGACTCGGGGACCGGCCTGACTTTC. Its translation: CSVGDSGTGLTF.

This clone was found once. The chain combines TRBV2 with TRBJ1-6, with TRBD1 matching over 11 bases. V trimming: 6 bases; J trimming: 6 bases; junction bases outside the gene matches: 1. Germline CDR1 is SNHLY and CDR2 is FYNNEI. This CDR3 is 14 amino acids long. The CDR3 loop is CASRGQGVNSPLHF. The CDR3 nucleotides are TGTGCCAGCAGGGGACAGGGGGTTAATTCACCCCTCCACTTT.

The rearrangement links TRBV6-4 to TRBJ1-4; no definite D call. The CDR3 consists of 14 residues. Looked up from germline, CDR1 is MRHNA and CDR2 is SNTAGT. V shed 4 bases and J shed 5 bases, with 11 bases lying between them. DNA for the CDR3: TGTGCCAGCAGTGTTGGGCGGATGAATGAAAAACTGTTTTTT. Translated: CASSVGRMNEKLFF.

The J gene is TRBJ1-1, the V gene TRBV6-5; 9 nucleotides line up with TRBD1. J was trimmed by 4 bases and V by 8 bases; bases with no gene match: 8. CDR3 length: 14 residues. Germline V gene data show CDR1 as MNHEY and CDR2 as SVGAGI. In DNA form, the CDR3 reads TGTGCCAGCCTCCCTATGACAGGGGGCACTGAAGCTTTCTTT. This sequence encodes CASLPMTGGTEAFF.

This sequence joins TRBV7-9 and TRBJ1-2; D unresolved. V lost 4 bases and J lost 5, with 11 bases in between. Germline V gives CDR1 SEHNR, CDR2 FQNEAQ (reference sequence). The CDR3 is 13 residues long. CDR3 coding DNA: TGTGCCAGCAGCTCGGACCCTATGTATGGCTACACCTTC. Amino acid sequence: CASSSDPMYGYTF.

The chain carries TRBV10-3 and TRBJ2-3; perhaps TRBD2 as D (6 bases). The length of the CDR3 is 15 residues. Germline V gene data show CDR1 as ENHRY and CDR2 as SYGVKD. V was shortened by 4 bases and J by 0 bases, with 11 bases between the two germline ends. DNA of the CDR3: TGTGCCATCAGTGTAGGAGGGGCCAGCACAGATACGCAGTATTTT. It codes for CAISVGGASTDTQYF.

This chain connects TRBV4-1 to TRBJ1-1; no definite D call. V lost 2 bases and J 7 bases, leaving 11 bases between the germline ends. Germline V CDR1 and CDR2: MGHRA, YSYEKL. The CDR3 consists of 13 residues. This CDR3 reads CASSQSTPFEAFF. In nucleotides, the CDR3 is TGCGCCAGCAGCCAAAGTACACCTTTTGAAGCTTTCTTT.

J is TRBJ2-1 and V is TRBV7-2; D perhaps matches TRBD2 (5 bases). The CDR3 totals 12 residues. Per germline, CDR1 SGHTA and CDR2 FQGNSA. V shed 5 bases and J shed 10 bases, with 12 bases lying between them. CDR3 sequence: CASSPLEREQFF. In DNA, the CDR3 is TGTGCCAGCAGCCCCCTTGAGCGGGAGCAGTTCTTC.

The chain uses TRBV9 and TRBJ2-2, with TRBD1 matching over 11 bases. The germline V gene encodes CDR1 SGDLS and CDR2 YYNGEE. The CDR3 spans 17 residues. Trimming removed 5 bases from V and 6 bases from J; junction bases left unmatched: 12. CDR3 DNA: TGTGCCAGCAGTTTAACCCGGGACAGGGGGACCGCCGGGGAGCTGTTTTTT. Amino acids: CASSLTRDRGTAGELFF.